This T cell receptor beta chain appears in the sequencing data of a study of CD8 T cells in Susac syndrome. The T cells that were sequenced for TCR beta were CD8+ and CD4+ cells from blood. The authors reverse transcribed 0.5 to 1 ug RNA with random hexamers. immunoSEQ multiplex PCR amplified TCR beta CDR3 across 54 Vbeta, 13 Jbeta. TCRdb reanalysed the immunoSEQ multiplex PCR reads using MiXCR and keeps one entry per CDR3 protein. Seen here are 350,000 to 550,000 distinct CDR3 sequences, around 83% observed once, and the top ten hold roughly 0.1%. This sequence was found in a human donor with multiple sclerosis. Sample: CD8+ T cells from PBMCs.

CDR3 DNA: TGTGCCAGCAGTATCGAGGGAATAGCGACTAGCGGGTACAATGAGCAGTTCTTC. Its translation: CASSIEGIATSGYNEQFF. The chain is built from TRBV11-2 and TRBJ2-1, with 10 bases matching TRBD2. V shed 6 bases, J shed 4 bases, and the junction held 15 bases outside the gene matches. The CDR3 runs 18 residues. CDR1 and CDR2 from the germline V gene are SGHAT and FQNNGV. The whole variable domain, remainder taken from reference TRBV11-2 and TRBJ2-1, is EAGVAQSPRYKIIEKRQSVAFWCNPISGHATLYWYQQILGQGPKLLIQFQNNGVVDDSQLPKDRFSAERLKGVDSTLKIQPAKLEDSAVYLCASSIEGIATSGYNEQFFGPGTRLTVL.